The present entry profiles one TCR beta chain with its context. Which antigen it targets is not known. No quality values exist for individual bases; no much larger clone is one base distant. To sequence the TCRbeta CDR3 region, genomic DNA was isolated from the sorted cells. TCRbeta CDR3 regions were sequenced using the immunoSEQ Assay. Drawn from immuneACCESS, this table holds only the in-frame rearrangements with V and J called that TCRdb kept. Clones are partly lost; checked studies trace under half to an unresolved V gene and leave the rest unexplained. In this sample the table shows approximately 74,000 clones, about nine tenths of which occur a single time. The ten largest clonotypes hold about 0.3% of the sample. The data were taken from a study of OX40 agonist ivuxolimab in advanced cancers. Notes on the research overall: Ivuxolimab was a fully human IgG2 agonistic monoclonal antibody targeting the costimulatory receptor OX40 (CD134). Three dose-escalation patients achieved partial responses, one with hepatocellular carcinoma and two with cutaneous melanoma. Among the roughly 54 dose-escalation patients, approximately 20 had hepatocellular carcinoma, roughly 15 melanoma, 9 renal cell carcinoma and 9 head and neck cancer. The paper reports the monotherapy dose-escalation portion (N of about 47 patients) of the phase I ivuxolimab trial. A male proportion of roughly 80% and a mean age of around 60 years, ranging from 23 to 79, were recorded for the dose-escalation cohort. Prior anti-PD-1, anti-PD-L1 or anti-CTLA-4 therapy was permitted, and approximately 41% of dose-escalation patients had received checkpoint inhibitors. Peripheral TCRbeta sequencing was intended to test whether TCR sequence diversity was altered and clonal T-cell expansion was caused by ivuxolimab. Intravenous ivuxolimab was administered to patients every 2 weeks at six dose levels: 0.01, 0.1, 0.3, 1.5, 3 and 10 mg/kg.

CDR3 length: 12 amino acids, cysteine to phenylalanine. CDR3 DNA is the only sequence kept; it has 36 bases, read in frame from the first base. Cut back by 6 bases and 7 bases, the V and J ends lie 10 bases apart. CDR1 WSHSY and CDR2 SAAADI are derived from the germline V gene. The full study reports these points: Which antigens the clonally expanded peripheral T cells were specific for was not determined. In partial responders in the 0.1-3.0 mg/kg groups, normalized peripheral clonal expansion was found to be among the lowest, especially among CD8+ T cells. After ivuxolimab, more expanded clones were found on average in CD8+ T cells than in CD4+ T cells. Low levels of normalized T-cell clonal expansion were also seen in some patients who did not respond. At doses from 0.1 to 3.0 mg/kg, clonal expansion was seen in both CD4+ and CD8+ blood T cells between baseline and week 6.

Patients with autoimmune disease history or receiving systemic immunosuppression were excluded from the trial. Peripheral blood for TCR sequencing was collected from all dose cohorts at baseline, on cycle 4 day 1, and on cycle 7 day 1. The samples were taken from a phase I, first-in-human, multicenter, open-label dose-escalation trial of ivuxolimab. The trial enrolled adults with locally advanced or metastatic head and neck squamous cell, hepatocellular, melanoma or renal cell carcinoma. Before TCR sequencing, CD4+ and CD8+ T cells were separately sorted from peripheral blood. The source of this sequence is an adult with an advanced solid tumor such as melanoma, head and neck, liver or kidney cancer. This specimen consisted of CD4+ or CD8+ T cells sorted from blood, obtained in a trial of the OX40 agonist ivuxolimab. This receptor chain uses TRBV10-2 and TRBJ2-1; matching of 5 bases hints at TRBD2 as the D gene. The CDR3 reads as follows: CASRVRGNEQFF. The DNA is TGCGCCAGCAGGGTTCGGGGAAATGAGCAGTTCTTC.